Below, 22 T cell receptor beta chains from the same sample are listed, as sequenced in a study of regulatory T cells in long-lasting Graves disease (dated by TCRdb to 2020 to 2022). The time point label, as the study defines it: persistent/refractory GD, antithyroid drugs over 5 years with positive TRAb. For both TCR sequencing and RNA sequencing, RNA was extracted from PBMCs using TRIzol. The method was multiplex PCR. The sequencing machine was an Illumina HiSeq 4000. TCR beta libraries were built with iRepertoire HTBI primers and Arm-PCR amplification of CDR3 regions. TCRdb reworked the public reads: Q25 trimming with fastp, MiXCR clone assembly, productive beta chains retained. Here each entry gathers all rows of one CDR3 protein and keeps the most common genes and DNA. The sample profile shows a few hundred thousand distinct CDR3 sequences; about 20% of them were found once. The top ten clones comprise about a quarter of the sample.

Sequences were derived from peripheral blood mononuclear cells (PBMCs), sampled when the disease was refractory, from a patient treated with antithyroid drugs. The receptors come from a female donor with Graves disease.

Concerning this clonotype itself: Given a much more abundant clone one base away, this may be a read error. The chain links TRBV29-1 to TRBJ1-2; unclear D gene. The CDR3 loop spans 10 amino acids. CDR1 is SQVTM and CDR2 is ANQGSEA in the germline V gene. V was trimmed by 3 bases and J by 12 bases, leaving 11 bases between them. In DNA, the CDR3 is TGCAGCGTTGAGGGCAGCCAAGACACCTTC. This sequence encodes CSVEGSQDTF.

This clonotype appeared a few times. The CDR3 is CASSLGTSGRSAEELFF. DNA of the CDR3: TGCGCCAGCAGCTTGGGGACTAGCGGGAGAAGTGCAGAGGAGCTGTTTTTT. The chain employs TRBV5-1 and TRBJ2-2, with 13 positions matching TRBD2. Trimming at V came to 0 bases and at J to 10 bases, leaving 9 bases not matched to a gene. Germline V gene data show CDR1 as SGHRS and CDR2 as YFSETQ. This CDR3 has 17 amino acids.

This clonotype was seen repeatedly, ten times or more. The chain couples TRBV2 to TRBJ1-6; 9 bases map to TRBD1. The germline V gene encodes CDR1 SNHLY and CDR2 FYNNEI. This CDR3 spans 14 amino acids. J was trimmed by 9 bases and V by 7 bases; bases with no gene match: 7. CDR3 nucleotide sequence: TGTGCCAGCACCTTGGGACAGGGAAGTTCACCCCTCCACTTT. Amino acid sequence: CASTLGQGSSPLHF.

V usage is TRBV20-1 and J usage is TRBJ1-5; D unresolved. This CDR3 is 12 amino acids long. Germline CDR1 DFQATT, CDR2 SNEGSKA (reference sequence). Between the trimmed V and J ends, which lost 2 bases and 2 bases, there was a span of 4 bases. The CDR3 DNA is TGCAGTGCTAGAATGGGCAATCAGCCCCAGCATTTT. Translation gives CSARMGNQPQHF.

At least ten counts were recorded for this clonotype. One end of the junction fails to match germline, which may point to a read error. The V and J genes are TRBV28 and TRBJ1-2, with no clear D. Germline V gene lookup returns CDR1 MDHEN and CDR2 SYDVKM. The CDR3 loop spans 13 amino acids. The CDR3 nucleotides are TGCGCCAGCAGCTCGGGGTCTAACTATGGCTACACCTTC. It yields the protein CASSSGSNYGYTF.

The CDR3 is CASSSTLGAGETQYF. As DNA, the CDR3 is TGCGCCAGCAGCTCGACCCTCGGGGCGGGAGAGACCCAGTACTTC. The genes are TRBV5-1 and TRBJ2-5, with D perhaps given as TRBD1 or TRBD2 (5 bases each). From germline, CDR1 is SGHRS and CDR2 YFSETQ. CDR3 length equals 15 residues. Trimming left V 3 bases short and J 4 bases short, with 16 bases between.

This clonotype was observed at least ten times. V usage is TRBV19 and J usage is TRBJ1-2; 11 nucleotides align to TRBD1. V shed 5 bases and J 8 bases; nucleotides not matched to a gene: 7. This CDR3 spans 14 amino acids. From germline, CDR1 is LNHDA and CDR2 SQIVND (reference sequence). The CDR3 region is CASSYGQGAWGYTF. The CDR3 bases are TGTGCCAGTAGTTATGGACAGGGGGCTTGGGGCTACACCTTC.

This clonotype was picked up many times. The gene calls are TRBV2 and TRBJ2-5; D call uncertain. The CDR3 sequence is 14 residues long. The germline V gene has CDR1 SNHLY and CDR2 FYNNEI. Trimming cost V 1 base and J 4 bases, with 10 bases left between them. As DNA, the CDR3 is TGTGCCAGCAGTGAAGAGGGCCTGGGAGAGACCCAGTACTTC. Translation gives CASSEEGLGETQYF.

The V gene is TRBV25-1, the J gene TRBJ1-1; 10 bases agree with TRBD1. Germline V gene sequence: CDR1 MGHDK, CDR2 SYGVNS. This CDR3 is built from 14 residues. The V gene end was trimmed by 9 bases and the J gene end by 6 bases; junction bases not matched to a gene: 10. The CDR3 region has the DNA TGTGCCAGTGCATTCACCGGGACAGGGGCTGAAGCTTTCTTT. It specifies CASAFTGTGAEAFF.

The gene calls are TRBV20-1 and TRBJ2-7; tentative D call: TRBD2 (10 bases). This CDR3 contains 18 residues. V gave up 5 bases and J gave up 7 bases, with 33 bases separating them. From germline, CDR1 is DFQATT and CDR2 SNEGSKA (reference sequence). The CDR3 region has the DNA TGCAGTGCTCATGGGGACAGGGTTCGAGCGGGAGGGCCGGGGGAGCAGTACTTC. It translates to CSAHGDRVRAGGPGEQYF.

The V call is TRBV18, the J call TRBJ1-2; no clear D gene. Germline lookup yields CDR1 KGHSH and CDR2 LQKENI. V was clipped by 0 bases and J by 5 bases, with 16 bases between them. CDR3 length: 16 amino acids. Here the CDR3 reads CASSPPGRESGYGYTF. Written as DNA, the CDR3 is TGTGCCAGCTCACCACCGGGCCGGGAATCTGGGTATGGCTACACCTTC.

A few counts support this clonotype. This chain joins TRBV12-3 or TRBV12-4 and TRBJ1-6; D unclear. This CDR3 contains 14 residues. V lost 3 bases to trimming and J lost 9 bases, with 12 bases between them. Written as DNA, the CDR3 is TGTGCCAGCAGTTTGGTCGGTGGACCTTCACCCCTCCACTTT. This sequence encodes CASSLVGGPSPLHF.

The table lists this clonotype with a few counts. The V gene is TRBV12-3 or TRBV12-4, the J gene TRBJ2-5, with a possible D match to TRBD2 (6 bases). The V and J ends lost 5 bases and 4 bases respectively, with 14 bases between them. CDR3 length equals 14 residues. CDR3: CASSREPRGETQYF. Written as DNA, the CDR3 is TGTGCCAGCAGTCGCGAGCCGCGGGGAGAGACCCAGTACTTC.

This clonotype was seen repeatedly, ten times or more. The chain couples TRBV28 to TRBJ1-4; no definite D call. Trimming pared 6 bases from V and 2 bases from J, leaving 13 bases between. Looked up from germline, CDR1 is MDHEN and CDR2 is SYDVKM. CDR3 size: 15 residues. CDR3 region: CASSAFRLTNEKLFF. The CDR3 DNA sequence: TGTGCCAGCAGCGCTTTCAGGCTCACTAATGAAAAACTGTTTTTT.

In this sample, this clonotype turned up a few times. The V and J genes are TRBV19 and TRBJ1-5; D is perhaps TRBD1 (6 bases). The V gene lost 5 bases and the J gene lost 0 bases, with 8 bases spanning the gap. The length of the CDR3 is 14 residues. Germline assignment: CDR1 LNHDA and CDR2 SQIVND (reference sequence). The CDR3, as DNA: TGTGCCAGTAGTGGGACAAATAGCAATCAGCCCCAGCATTTT. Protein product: CASSGTNSNQPQHF. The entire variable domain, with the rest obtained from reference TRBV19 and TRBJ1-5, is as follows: DGGITQSPKYLFRKEGQNVTLSCEQNLNHDAMYWYRQDPGQGLRLIYYSQIVNDFQKGDIAEGYSVSREKKESFPLTVTSAQKNPTAFYLCASSGTNSNQPQHFGDGTRLSIL.

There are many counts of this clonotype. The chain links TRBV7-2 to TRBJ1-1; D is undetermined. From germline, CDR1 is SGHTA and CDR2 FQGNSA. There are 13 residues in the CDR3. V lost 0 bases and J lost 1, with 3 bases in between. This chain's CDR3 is CASSLARNTEAFF. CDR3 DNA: TGTGCCAGCAGCTTAGCCCGGAACACTGAAGCTTTCTTT.

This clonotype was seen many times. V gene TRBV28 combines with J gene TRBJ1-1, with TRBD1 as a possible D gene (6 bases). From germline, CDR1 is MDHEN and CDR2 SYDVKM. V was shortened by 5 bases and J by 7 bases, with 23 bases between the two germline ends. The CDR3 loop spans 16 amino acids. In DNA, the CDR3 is TGTGCCAGCAGTCCACATACAGGGTCGGGTAATATTGAAGCTTTCTTT. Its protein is CASSPHTGSGNIEAFF.

CDR3 protein: CATSGTTNTGELFF. CDR3 nucleotide sequence: TGTGCCACCTCCGGGACAACAAACACCGGGGAGCTGTTTTTT. This chain uses TRBV6-2 or TRBV6-3 with TRBJ2-2; a possible D gene is TRBD1 (6 bases). The V and J ends lost 10 bases and 2 bases respectively, with 14 bases between them. The CDR3 runs 14 residues. Germline V CDR1 and CDR2: MNHEY, SVGEGT.

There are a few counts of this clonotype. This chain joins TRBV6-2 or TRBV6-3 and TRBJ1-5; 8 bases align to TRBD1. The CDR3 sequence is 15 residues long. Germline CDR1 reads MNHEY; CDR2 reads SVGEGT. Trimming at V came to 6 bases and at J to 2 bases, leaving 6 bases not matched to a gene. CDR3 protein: CASRSTGQGNQPQHF. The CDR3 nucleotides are TGTGCCAGCAGAAGTACGGGACAGGGCAATCAGCCCCAGCATTTT.

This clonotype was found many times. The CDR3 DNA is TGTGCCAGCACCGCGGACAGGGGCTCCTACGAGCAGTACTTC. Translating it yields CASTADRGSYEQYF. The V gene is TRBV28, the J gene TRBJ2-7, with 9 bases identical to TRBD1. J gave up 0 bases and V 7 bases, and 4 bases lay outside the gene matches. This CDR3 comprises 14 residues. Germline V CDR1 and CDR2: MDHEN, SYDVKM. The full variable domain, completed using reference TRBV28 and TRBJ2-7, is DVKVTQSSRYLVKRTGEKVFLECVQDMDHENMFWYRQDPGLGLRLIYFSYDVKMKEKGDIPEGYSVSREKKERFSLILESASTNQTSMYLCASTADRGSYEQYFGPGTRLTVT.

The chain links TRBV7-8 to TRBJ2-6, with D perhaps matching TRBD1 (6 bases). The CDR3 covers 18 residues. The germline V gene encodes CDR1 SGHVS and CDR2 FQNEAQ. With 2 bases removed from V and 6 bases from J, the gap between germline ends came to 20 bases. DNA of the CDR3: TGTGCCAGCAGCTTAAACAGGGAATATTGGTTGGAGGCCAACGTCCTGACTTTC. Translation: CASSLNREYWLEANVLTF.

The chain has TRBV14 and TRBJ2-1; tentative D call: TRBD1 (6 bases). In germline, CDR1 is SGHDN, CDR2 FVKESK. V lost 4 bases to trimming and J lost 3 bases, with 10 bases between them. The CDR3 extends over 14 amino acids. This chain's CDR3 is CASSRIRGYNEQFF. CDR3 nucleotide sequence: TGTGCCAGCAGCCGCATCAGGGGCTACAATGAGCAGTTCTTC.